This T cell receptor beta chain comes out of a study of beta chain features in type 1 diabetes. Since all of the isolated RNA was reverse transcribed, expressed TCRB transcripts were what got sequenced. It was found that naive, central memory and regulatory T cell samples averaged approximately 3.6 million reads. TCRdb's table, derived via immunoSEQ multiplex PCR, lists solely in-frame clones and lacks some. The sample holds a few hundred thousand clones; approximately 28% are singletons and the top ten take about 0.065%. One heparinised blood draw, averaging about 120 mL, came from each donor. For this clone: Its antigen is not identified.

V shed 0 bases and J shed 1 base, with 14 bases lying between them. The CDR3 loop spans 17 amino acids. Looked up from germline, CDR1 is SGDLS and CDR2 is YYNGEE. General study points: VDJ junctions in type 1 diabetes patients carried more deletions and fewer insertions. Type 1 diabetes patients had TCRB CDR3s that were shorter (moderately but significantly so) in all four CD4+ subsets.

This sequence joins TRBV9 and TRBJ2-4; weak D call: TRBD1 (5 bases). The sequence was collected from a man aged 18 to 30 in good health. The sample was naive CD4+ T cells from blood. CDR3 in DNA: TGTGCCAGCAGCGTAGAGTCCAGGGCTAGGGCCAAAAACATTCAGTACTTC. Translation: CASSVESRARAKNIQYF.